This TCR beta chain was profiled in a study of blood T cell repertoires in COVID-19. Study summary: Sample material is recorded as cDNA or gDNA derived from T cells, B-cell-depleted T cells, or PBMCs.

Authors' analysis steps: Nucleated cell counts were estimated from reference gene primer amplification. Produced via immunoSEQ multiplex PCR; TCRdb's table is partial and in-frame only. That table gives V, J and clone size, and the DNA gave D and trimming. The table has 350,000 or so clones, 92% seen once. V shed 5 bases and J shed 4 bases, with 5 bases lying between them. CDR3 size: 11 residues. Those who participated ranged in age from about 18 to 89 years and resided in about two dozen US areas. Recovery among Cohort 3 donors was established by two negative PCRs, clearance, or symptom resolution. This sequence originates from a woman aged 25 to 39 who had recovered from COVID-19. The sample was PBMCs or T cells enriched from blood (not recorded which). This sequence joins TRBV12-3 or TRBV12-4 and TRBJ1-2; D ambiguous. CDR3 amino acids: CASSPGYGYTF. The CDR3 DNA follows: TGTGCCAGCAGTCCCGGCTATGGCTACACCTTC.